These 5 T cell receptor beta chains came from one sample sequenced in a study of T cells in Graves' hyperthyroidism and ophthalmopathy. From RNA transcripts, TCR beta CDR3 regions were amplified. The study used the HTBI primer set for a first-round RT-PCR of the TCR CDR3. TCRdb passed the multiplex PCR reads through MiXCR, listing each CDR3 protein once. The profile shows roughly 660,000 distinct CDR3 sequences, roughly 17% of them singletons. Sequencing was performed on blood. These receptors came from a man aged 45-60 years with Graves' hyperthyroidism.

Remarks on this clonotype: This could be a read error, since a much larger clone is one nucleotide away. The conserved phenylalanine or tryptophan is not found at the CDR3 terminus, so this likely reflects a read error. V is TRBV9 and J is TRBJ1-3; D is unclear. V was clipped by 4 bases and J by 4 bases, with 18 bases between them. Germline V CDR1 and CDR2: SGDLS, YYNGEE. This CDR3 region has 16 residues. CDR3 bases: TGTGCCAGCAGCAGAACTGCGGCACCGGGCGGAAACACCATATATTCT. Translation gives CASSRTAAPGGNTIYS.

This clonotype was seen ten or more times. The chain joins TRBV28 to TRBJ2-7; D uncertain. The CDR3 loop spans 12 amino acids. Germline loops: CDR1 MDHEN, CDR2 SYDVKM. V lost 5 bases to trimming and J lost 7 bases, with 12 bases between them. The CDR3 here is CASSEDPLEQYF. The CDR3, as DNA: TGTGCCAGCAGTGAGGACCCCTTGGAGCAGTACTTC.

This clonotype was seen many times. The CDR3 region has the DNA TGTGCCAGCAGTTCGAGAGGGGGCTCGGGAGCTTTCTTT. This translates into CASSSRGGSGAFF. The V and J genes are TRBV12-3 or TRBV12-4 and TRBJ1-1; TRBD1 agrees at 7 bases. This CDR3 has 13 amino acids. The V segment lost 4 bases and the J segment 10 bases; nucleotides outside the gene matches: 9.

This clonotype was seen many times. The chain is built from TRBV24-1 and TRBJ2-3, with D possibly being TRBD1 (5 bases). Germline CDR1 KGHDR, CDR2 SFDVKD. CDR3 length: 15 residues. Trimming pared 6 bases from V and 1 base from J, leaving 13 bases between. The chain's CDR3 is CATSSGKRGTDTQYF. CDR3 DNA sequence: TGTGCCACCAGTTCAGGGAAGAGAGGCACAGATACGCAGTATTTT.

This clonotype turned up a few times. The chain joins TRBV7-9 to TRBJ1-2, with a tentative D call TRBD1 (6 bases). Trimming cost V 5 bases and J 7 bases, with 14 bases left between them. The CDR3 covers 13 residues. CDR1 is SEHNR, CDR2 FQNEAQ, per germline (reference sequence). The CDR3 sequence is CASSKGGGFGYTF. The CDR3 bases are TGTGCCAGCAGCAAGGGGGGCGGATTTGGCTACACCTTC. Together with reference TRBV7-9 and TRBJ1-2, the CDR3 gives the full variable domain: DTGVSQNPRHKITKRGQNVTFRCDPISEHNRLYWYRQTLGQGPEFLTYFQNEAQLEKSRLLSDRFSAERPKGSFSTLEIQRTEQGDSAMYLCASSKGGGFGYTFGSGTRLTVV.